The clone carrying this TCR beta chain was counted at least ten times. In germline, CDR1 is MGHRA, CDR2 YSYEKL. This CDR3 contains 15 residues. V trimming: 5 bases; J trimming: 5 bases; junction bases outside the gene matches: 2. These data originate in a study of early T cells in non-severe SARS-CoV-2 infection. TCRdb reanalysed the 5' RACE reads using MiXCR and keeps one entry per CDR3 protein. The sample includes 25,000 to 30,000 distinct CDR3 sequences, around 4.4% of them seen just once. Sequencing was done on a sample of whole blood. The V gene is TRBV4-1, the J gene TRBJ2-4, with 14 bases that match TRBD2. This TCR was sampled from an adult who was a healthcare worker with PCR-confirmed SARS-CoV-2 infection or an uninfected control (not recorded which). CDR3 protein: CASSMGLAGENIQYF. CDR3 DNA sequence: TGCGCCAGCAGCATGGGACTAGCGGGAGAAAACATTCAGTACTTC.